The sequence of this TCR beta chain was determined in a study of T-cell memory formation after mild COVID-19. Each CDR3 protein is one row after TCRdb ran MiXCR on the 5' RACE reads. Among some 490,000 distinct CDR3 sequences listed, approximately 18% were seen once. The V end was cut by 6 bases, the J end by 4 bases, with 15 bases between. The germline gives CDR1 MDHEN, CDR2 SYDVKM. CDR3 length equals 14 residues. Sequencing input: PBMCs or a T cell subset sorted from them (not recorded which). This TCR was recovered from an adult woman who had mild COVID-19 (a few samples of this study predate the infection). Cell type and time point are not known. The J gene is TRBJ2-5, the V gene TRBV28; possibly TRBD2 for D (5 bases). CDR3 nucleotide sequence: TGTGCCAGCAGCCCTCCCCGGGGAGCAGAGACCCAGTACTTC. It codes for CASSPPRGAETQYF. Full variable domain (missing parts from reference TRBV28 and TRBJ2-5): DVKVTQSSRYLVKRTGEKVFLECVQDMDHENMFWYRQDPGLGLRLIYFSYDVKMKEKGDIPEGYSVSREKKERFSLILESASTNQTSMYLCASSPPRGAETQYFGPGTRLLVL.